The 18 T cell receptor beta chains given below trace back to one sample, sequenced in a study of control samples from healthy donors and cancer patients. The repertoire was sequenced with immunoSEQ multiplex PCR; TCRdb's copy has only in-frame clones and lacks some. This sample has tens of thousands of clones, with approximately 84% found just once. The source material was PBMCs. The receptors derive from a man aged 70 or older with lung cancer.

The chain links TRBV19 to TRBJ2-1; TRBD1 agrees at 7 bases. Trimming at V came to 3 bases and at J to 2 bases, leaving 4 bases not matched to a gene. Germline V gene data show CDR1 as LNHDA and CDR2 as SQIVND (reference sequence). The CDR3 length is 15 residues. CDR3 sequence reads: CASSMGQGAYNEQFF. Here the CDR3 DNA reads TGTGCCAGTAGTATGGGGCAGGGGGCCTACAATGAGCAGTTCTTC.

The gene calls are TRBV5-1 and TRBJ2-2; tentatively, D is TRBD1 (6 bases). Trimming pared 5 bases from V and 0 bases from J, leaving 17 bases between. The CDR3 extends over 17 amino acids. In germline, CDR1 is SGHRS, CDR2 YFSETQ. CDR3 DNA: TGCGCCAGCAGATGGGACACGGCTTTCGCGAACACCGGGGAGCTGTTTTTT. It yields the protein CASRWDTAFANTGELFF. The full variable domain, its missing parts supplied by reference TRBV5-1 and TRBJ2-2, is KAGVTQTPRYLIKTRGQQVTLSCSPISGHRSVSWYQQTPGQGLQFLFEYFSETQRNKGNFPGRFSGRQFSNSRSEMNVSTLELGDSALYLCASRWDTAFANTGELFFGEGSRLTVL.

V and J are TRBV15 and TRBJ2-7; D is perhaps TRBD1 (6 bases). Germline loops: CDR1 LNHNV, CDR2 YYDKDF (reference sequence). The V end was cut by 3 bases, the J end by 6 bases, with 12 bases between. This CDR3 region has 13 residues. In DNA, the CDR3 is TGTGCCACCAGCAGCAGGGGATGGGGCGAGCAGTACTTC. Residues: CATSSRGWGEQYF.

This clone showed up just once. The rearrangement links TRBV4-3 to TRBJ1-6; D unresolved. CDR1 is LGHNA and CDR2 is YSLEER in the germline V gene. Trimming took 1 base from V and 7 from J, leaving 5 bases between them. The CDR3 runs 13 residues. The CDR3 reads CASSQAPNSPLHF. In nucleotides, the CDR3 is TGCGCCAGCAGCCAAGCCCCCAATTCACCCCTCCACTTT.

The rearrangement links TRBV25-1 to TRBJ2-7; 9 bases align to TRBD1. The CDR3 has 14 amino acids. J gave up 5 bases and V 5 bases, and 7 bases lay outside the gene matches. CDR1 is MGHDK, CDR2 SYGVNS, per germline. CDR3 nucleotides: TGTGCCAGCAGTCCGGGACAGGGAGTGGACGAGCAGTACTTC. It is translated as CASSPGQGVDEQYF.

The CDR3 DNA reads TGCGCCAGCAGCCCGGAGGGACAGTGGCCCTACGAGCAGTACTTC. This gives the protein CASSPEGQWPYEQYF. The chain couples TRBV5-1 to TRBJ2-7; perhaps TRBD1 as D (7 bases). CDR3 length equals 15 residues. V was pared by 4 bases and J by 2 bases, with 16 bases between. Germline-derived CDR1 and CDR2 are SGHRS and YFSETQ.

The gene calls are TRBV24-1 and TRBJ2-1, with D perhaps TRBD2 (6 bases). The CDR3 consists of 17 residues. CDR1 KGHDR and CDR2 SFDVKD come from the germline V gene. The ends were cut back, 5 bases at V and 1 base at J, with 17 bases in the middle. The CDR3 bases are TGTGCCACCAGTGGCTTCTTAGGAGGGGCTTCCTACAATGAGCAGTTCTTC. The encoded protein is CATSGFLGGASYNEQFF.

CDR3 DNA: TGTGCCACCAGCAGAGATAGAGGCGGCCCAGATACGCAGTATTTT. It is translated as CATSRDRGGPDTQYF. The genes are TRBV15 and TRBJ2-3; D gene ambiguous. V lost 0 bases and J 4 bases, leaving 11 bases between the germline ends. This CDR3 spans 15 amino acids. CDR1 is LNHNV, CDR2 YYDKDF, per germline (reference sequence).

This clone was recorded a few times. The chain uses TRBV5-1 and TRBJ1-5; TRBD1 might be the D (5 bases). The V and J ends lost 1 base and 6 bases respectively, with 14 bases between them. Germline CDR1 SGHRS, CDR2 YFSETQ. The CDR3 has 15 residues. The CDR3 protein is CASSLLPEGSQPQHF. The CDR3 nucleotides read TGCGCCAGCAGCTTGCTCCCAGAGGGGAGTCAGCCCCAGCATTTT. The variable domain in full, with the rest retrieved from reference TRBV5-1 and TRBJ1-5, is KAGVTQTPRYLIKTRGQQVTLSCSPISGHRSVSWYQQTPGQGLQFLFEYFSETQRNKGNFPGRFSGRQFSNSRSEMNVSTLELGDSALYLCASSLLPEGSQPQHFGDGTRLSIL.

The CDR3 region has the DNA TGTGCCAGCAGCTCACGTTCGGGGGTCACAGATACGCAGTATTTT. Its translation is CASSSRSGVTDTQYF. The V and J genes are TRBV14 and TRBJ2-3; possibly TRBD2 for D (6 bases). The CDR3 length is 15 residues. V was pared by 5 bases and J by 2 bases, with 14 bases between. CDR1 and CDR2 from the germline V gene are SGHDN and FVKESK.

The V gene is TRBV5-6, the J gene TRBJ2-2, with D tentatively TRBD1 or TRBD2 (5 bases each). The V end was cut by 0 bases, the J end by 13 bases, with 16 bases between. The CDR3 spans 14 residues. Per germline, CDR1 SGHDT and CDR2 YYEEEE. CDR3 protein: CASSLVGPLHGLFF. DNA for the CDR3: TGTGCCAGCAGCTTGGTGGGACCGTTACATGGGCTGTTTTTT.

The chain is built from TRBV14 and TRBJ2-4, with D tentatively TRBD2 (6 bases). V gave up 0 bases and J gave up 10 bases, with 13 bases separating them. CDR3 length equals 14 residues. Germline assignment: CDR1 SGHDN and CDR2 FVKESK. In DNA, the CDR3 is TGTGCCAGCAGCCAAGATGCCCGGGGGTGGATTCAGTACTTC. It specifies CASSQDARGWIQYF.

The chain carries TRBV14 and TRBJ2-2; no definite D call. Germline assignment: CDR1 SGHDN and CDR2 FVKESK. V was shortened by 4 bases and J by 0 bases, with 6 bases between the two germline ends. The CDR3 covers 14 residues. The CDR3 DNA reads TGTGCCAGCAGCCCGGGCGCGAACACCGGGGAGCTGTTTTTT. It translates to CASSPGANTGELFF.

The chain employs TRBV7-9 and TRBJ1-1; D is unresolved. From germline, CDR1 is SEHNR and CDR2 FQNEAQ (reference sequence). The CDR3 totals 11 residues. V shed 6 bases and J shed 3 bases, with 5 bases lying between them. The CDR3 reads CASSPYTEAFF. CDR3 bases: TGTGCCAGCAGTCCTTACACTGAAGCTTTCTTT.

For this clone: Other DNA sequences in the same sample also yield this CDR3. The rearrangement uses TRBV12-3 or TRBV12-4 and TRBJ1-1; possibly TRBD1 for D (6 bases). Deletions cut 3 bases from V and 8 bases from J, with 7 bases between. This CDR3 has 11 residues. In DNA, the CDR3 is TGTGCCAGCAGTTTGGACAGCGAAGCTTTCTTT. The encoded protein is CASSLDSEAFF.

This clone has just one count. The chain carries TRBV6-5 and TRBJ2-7, with D perhaps being TRBD1 or TRBD2 (6 bases each). V lost 0 bases to trimming and J lost 3 bases, with 9 bases between them. CDR1 and CDR2 from the germline V gene are MNHEY and SVGAGI. This CDR3 has 14 residues. CDR3 sequence reads: CASSYSGGRYEQYF. In nucleotides, the CDR3 is TGTGCCAGCAGTTACTCAGGGGGGCGCTACGAGCAGTACTTC.

Only a few counts were recorded for this clone. V is TRBV7-9 and J is TRBJ1-1, with TRBD1 identical over 12 bases. CDR1 is SEHNR, CDR2 FQNEAQ, per germline (reference sequence). The CDR3 is 17 residues long. J was trimmed by 7 bases and V by 1 base; bases with no gene match: 10. CDR3 nucleotide sequence: TGTGCCAGCAGCTTAGGGGCAGGGGACAGGGGGCCCTATGAAGCTTTCTTT. This sequence encodes CASSLGAGDRGPYEAFF.

The table lists this clone with a few counts. One end of the junction fails to match germline, which may point to a read error. This chain links TRBV7-7 with TRBJ2-2; 7 nucleotides line up with TRBD1. The CDR3 has 15 amino acids. Germline V CDR1 and CDR2: SSHAT, FNYEAQ (reference sequence). CDR3 in amino acids: CASSQGDLRTGELFF. The DNA of the CDR3 is TGTGCTAGCAGCCAGGGGGACCTTCGCACCGGGGAGCTGTTTTTT. Full variable domain (missing parts from reference TRBV7-7 and TRBJ2-2): GAGVSQSPRYKVTKRGQDVTLRCDPISSHATLYWYQQALGQGPEFLTYFNYEAQPDKSGLPSDRFSAERPEGSISTLTIQRTEQRDSAMYRCASSQGDLRTGELFFGEGSRLTVL.